This entry features one T cell receptor beta chain sequence. Its antigen is as yet unknown. The entry originates in a study of identifying expanded T cells in peripheral blood. Whole-study findings and limits: Approximately two-week clone count variance significantly increased as total template count grew. About 1.2 clones differed between technical replicates, versus roughly 16 and 20 over time.

Collection occurred without any documented infections or immune events in donors. The protocol was immunoSEQ multiplex PCR, while the TCRdb copy is restricted to in-frame clones and leaves out a portion. The table lists about 86,000 clones, 88% of them singletons, with approximately 5% in the top ten. Germline V gene sequence: CDR1 MNHEY, CDR2 SVGAGI. J lost 2 bases, V lost 6 bases, and 10 bases had no gene match. The CDR3 runs 15 residues. The sample taken for sequencing was blood. The clonotype comes from a person aged 18 to 70 in good health. V usage is TRBV6-5 and J usage is TRBJ2-7; 7 bases are a match to TRBD1. CDR3 sequence (DNA): TGTGCCAGCAGACCGTTAGACAGGGTAACCTACGAGCAGTACTTC. As protein: CASRPLDRVTYEQYF.